The rows below give T cell receptor beta chains drawn from one sample of a study of blood T cell repertoires in COVID-19. Data came from immunoSEQ multiplex PCR; TCRdb stores just in-frame clones and leaves some out. There are about 180,000 clones in the sample; roughly 87% occur only once, and over 2% lies in the top ten. Material: PBMCs or T cells enriched from blood (not recorded which). The receptors come from a woman in her 40s with acute COVID-19. Each CDR3 is given with its conserved first and last residue. Fields, in order: J gene, D gene, clone size, V gene, CDR3 protein, CDR3 DNA. D genes are given only for firm matches. Where a row states a size, it is once, few, many or the class of an expanded clone; other rows omit it.

>TRBJ2-5|.|.|TRBV18
CASSPNSGGQETQYF
TGTGCCAGCTCACCAAACTCCGGGGGCCAAGAGACCCAGTACTTC
>TRBJ1-1|TRBD1|.|TRBV5-1
CASSLRQGFFTEAFF
TGCGCCAGCAGCTTAAGACAGGGGTTTTTCACTGAAGCTTTCTTT
>TRBJ1-1|TRBD1|.|TRBV2
CASRAYRGGNTEAFF
TGTGCCAGCAGGGCGTACAGGGGGGGTAACACTGAAGCTTTCTTT
>TRBJ2-3|.|.|TRBV6-5
CASSYIPSPTTHTQYF
TGTGCCAGCAGTTACATCCCCTCCCCGACAACCCATACGCAGTATTTT
>TRBJ2-1|TRBD1|.|TRBV6-5
CASESARQGPNEQFF
TGTGCCAGCGAGTCGGCTCGACAGGGGCCCAATGAGCAGTTCTTC
>TRBJ2-6|TRBD1|.|TRBV7-8
CASSLRTGGWGANVLTF
TGTGCCAGCAGCTTGCGGACAGGGGGCTGGGGGGCCAACGTCCTGACTTTC
>TRBJ1-2|TRBD1|.|TRBV5-1
CASSYGQGYGYTF
TGCGCCAGCAGCTACGGACAGGGCTATGGCTACACCTTC
>TRBJ2-1|.|.|TRBV1
CTSSQDHSGRPYNEQFF
TGCACCAGCAGCCAAGATCACAGCGGGAGGCCATACAATGAGCAGTTCTTC
>TRBJ2-3|TRBD2|.|TRBV5-6
CASSGTSGGAETDTQYF
TGTGCCAGCAGCGGGACTAGCGGGGGGGCCGAGACAGATACGCAGTATTTT
>TRBJ2-5|TRBD2|.|TRBV6-2/TRBV6-3
CASSTTTLAGGPQETQYF
TGTGCCAGCAGCACCACTACTCTAGCGGGAGGGCCCCAGGAGACCCAGTACTTC
>TRBJ1-1|TRBD1|.|TRBV7-9
CASSYTQGATEAFF
TGTGCCAGCAGCTACACCCAGGGGGCCACTGAAGCTTTCTTT
>TRBJ1-1|.|few|TRBV5-6
CASSLGLQDTEAFF
TGTGCCAGCAGCTTGGGGTTACAGGACACTGAAGCTTTCTTT
>TRBJ2-3|TRBD1|.|TRBV7-9
CASSFRGRFTDTQYF
TGTGCCAGCAGCTTCAGGGGGCGCTTCACAGATACGCAGTATTTT
>TRBJ2-1|TRBD2|.|TRBV18
CASSPPAGGLVGEQFF
TGTGCCAGCTCACCACCGGCGGGGGGGCTTGTAGGTGAGCAGTTCTTC
>TRBJ2-2|.|.|TRBV5-1
CASSLAQGRTGELFF
TGCGCCAGCAGCTTGGCGCAGGGTCGAACCGGGGAGCTGTTTTTT
>TRBJ2-5|TRBD2|.|TRBV7-2
CASSYGGGLQETQYF
TGTGCCAGCAGCTACGGGGGGGGGCTTCAAGAGACCCAGTACTTC
>TRBJ2-7|.|.|TRBV7-8
CASSFQGSQYF
TGTGCCAGCAGCTTCCAGGGGTCCCAGTACTTC
>TRBJ2-7|TRBD1|.|TRBV25-1
CASSAGTGLPYEQYF
TGTGCCAGCAGTGCAGGGACAGGACTACCGTACGAGCAGTACTTC